Presented here are 2 T cell receptor beta chains from one specimen sequenced in a study of early T cells in non-severe SARS-CoV-2 infection. MiXCR, applied by TCRdb to the 5' RACE reads, yields one record per CDR3 protein. The sample holds around 76,000 distinct CDR3 sequences, around 11% seen once. Sequencing was carried out using whole blood. All receptors come from an adult who was a healthcare worker with PCR-confirmed SARS-CoV-2 infection or an uninfected control (not recorded which).

The chain recombines TRBV12-5 with TRBJ2-1, with D perhaps being TRBD1 or TRBD2 (5 bases each). This CDR3 is 12 amino acids long. The germline V and J ends were trimmed by 7 bases and 6 bases, with 10 bases remaining between them. Germline V CDR1 and CDR2: LGHNT, FRNRAP. In DNA form, the CDR3 reads TGTGCTAGTGCTCCTGGGGGCAATGAGCAGTTCTTC. Its protein is CASAPGGNEQFF.

The table lists this clonotype with many counts. V usage is TRBV12-3 or TRBV12-4 and J usage is TRBJ2-2; no firm D call. Between the trimmed V and J ends, which lost 5 bases and 2 bases, there was a span of 9 bases. The CDR3 is 14 residues long. The chain's CDR3 is CASSPTVNTGELFF. CDR3 coding DNA: TGTGCCAGCAGTCCTACAGTCAACACCGGGGAGCTGTTTTTT.